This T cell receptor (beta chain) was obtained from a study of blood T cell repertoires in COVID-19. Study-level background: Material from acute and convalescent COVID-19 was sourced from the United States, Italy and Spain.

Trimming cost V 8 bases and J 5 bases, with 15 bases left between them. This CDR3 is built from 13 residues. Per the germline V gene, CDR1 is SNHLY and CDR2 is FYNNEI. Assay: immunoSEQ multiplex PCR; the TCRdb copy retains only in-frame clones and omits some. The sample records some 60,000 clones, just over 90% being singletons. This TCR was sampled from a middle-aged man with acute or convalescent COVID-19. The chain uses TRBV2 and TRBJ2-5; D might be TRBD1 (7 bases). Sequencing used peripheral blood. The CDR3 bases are TGTGCCAGCTATACAGGGGAGGCCGAGACCCAGTACTTC. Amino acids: CASYTGEAETQYF.